The rows below give T cell receptor beta chains drawn from one sample of a study of cytomegalovirus exposure and HLA in healthy donors. TCRdb keeps only in-frame clones here, not all; method: immunoSEQ multiplex PCR. Found here are 180,000 or so clones, about 77% of them singletons; the top ten hold over 2%. The sample consisted of PBMCs. Receptors were obtained from a woman aged 25 to 45 in good health and CMV-seropositive. CDR3s include the opening cysteine and the closing phenylalanine or tryptophan. Clone size appears in some rows only: once, few, many, or a class for an expanded clone.

j_call cdr3_length v_call clone_size cdr3_aa
TRBJ2-5 17 TRBV7-2 . CASSPLTSGGQEETQYF
TRBJ1-1 13 TRBV4-2 . CASSQDRASDAFF
. 18 TRBV4-3 . CASSQDRLSRASSYEQYF
TRBJ2-5 14 TRBV5-1 . CASSPRQGQETQYF
TRBJ2-7 15 TRBV6-5 . CASSYNRADSYEQYF
TRBJ2-2 16 TRBV2 once CASSYRGTANTGELFF
TRBJ2-5 16 TRBV5-4 . CASSSRGKGTQETQYF
TRBJ2-5 19 TRBV6-4 . CASSDSRTSPGLVQETQYF
TRBJ1-2 17 TRBV19 . CASSRGQNHLRYYGYTF
TRBJ1-4 18 TRBV10-2 . CASSEAIRTGVANEKLFF
TRBJ1-2 14 TRBV7-9 . CASSSTGTLRGYTF
TRBJ1-4 16 TRBV6-6 few CASSYSKNRVGEKLFF
TRBJ1-2 14 TRBV5-4 . CASSSGQGDYGYTF